Reported below is one TCR beta chain. Its antigen is unknown. This sample was included in a study of T-cell memory formation after mild COVID-19. Trimming left V 5 bases short and J 2 bases short, with 12 bases between. The CDR3 loop spans 14 amino acids. Germline lookup yields CDR1 SGHNT and CDR2 YENEEA. Points from the study as a whole: Memory cells collected pre-infection included some clones that later responded, suggesting cross-reactive memory joined.

TCRdb re-called the 5' RACE reads through MiXCR, storing one row per CDR3 protein. The sample records hundreds of thousands of distinct CDR3 sequences, roughly 25% being singletons. The chain combines TRBV11-3 with TRBJ2-5; D gene unclear. Sequenced input: PBMCs or a T cell subset sorted from them (not recorded which). This TCR came from an adult woman who had mild COVID-19 (a few samples of this study predate the infection). Cell type and time point are not known. The CDR3 DNA follows: TGTGCCAGCAGCCCGGCGAGAAATCAAGAGACCCAGTACTTC. Translation gives CASSPARNQETQYF.